These 20 T cell receptor beta chains were sequenced from one sample in a study of control samples from healthy donors and cancer patients. Assay: immunoSEQ multiplex PCR; the TCRdb copy retains only in-frame clones and omits some. Here the sample spans about 82,000 clones, about 89% being singletons. The sequenced sample was blood. The receptors stem from a man aged 50 to 59 in good health.

This chain connects TRBV7-2 to TRBJ1-5, with 7 bases lining up with TRBD1. Unmatched junction bases numbered 5, after V lost 5 bases and J lost 4 bases. CDR3 length: 14 residues. Germline assignment: CDR1 SGHTA and CDR2 FQGNSA. The CDR3 is CASSPTGWNQPQHF. In DNA, the CDR3 is TGTGCCAGCAGCCCGACAGGGTGGAATCAGCCCCAGCATTTT. Full variable domain (rest looked up from reference TRBV7-2 and TRBJ1-5): GAGVSQSPSNKVTEKGKDVELRCDPISGHTALYWYRQSLGQGLEFLIYFQGNSAPDKSGLPSDRFSAERTGGSVSTLTIQRTQQEDSAVYLCASSPTGWNQPQHFGDGTRLSIL.

V and J are TRBV9 and TRBJ1-3; D may be TRBD1 (6 bases). Germline V gene lookup returns CDR1 SGDLS and CDR2 YYNGEE. Trimming removed 2 bases at V and 4 bases at J, with 13 bases between. The CDR3 length is 15 residues. CDR3 region: CASSVQGLRGNTIYF. In nucleotides, the CDR3 is TGTGCCAGCAGCGTCCAGGGGTTGAGGGGAAACACCATATATTTT. Full variable domain (missing parts from reference TRBV9 and TRBJ1-3): DSGVTQTPKHLITATGQRVTLRCSPRSGDLSVYWYQQSLDQGLQFLIQYYNGEERAKGNILERFSAQQFPDLHSELNLSSLELGDSALYFCASSVQGLRGNTIYFGEGSWLTVV.

This clone was seen a few times. CDR3 residues: CASTSLGDKLFF. The CDR3 bases are TGTGCCAGCACCTCCCTAGGGGATAAACTGTTTTTT. The rearrangement uses TRBV28 and TRBJ1-4; maybe TRBD1 (5 bases). V lost 7 bases and J 11 bases, leaving 14 bases between the germline ends. The germline gives CDR1 MDHEN, CDR2 SYDVKM. This CDR3 is built from 12 residues.

The rearrangement joins TRBV6-5 to TRBJ2-7; D could derive from TRBD1 or TRBD2 (5 bases each). Germline CDR1 MNHEY, CDR2 SVGAGI. The CDR3 has 13 residues. Deletions cut 6 bases from V and 6 bases from J, with 15 bases between. The CDR3 spells CASSYRDVGEQYV. The CDR3 nucleotides are TGTGCCAGCAGCTACCGGGACGTCGGCGAGCAGTACGTC.

V usage is TRBV9 and J usage is TRBJ1-5; D might be TRBD1 (6 bases). Germline CDR1 reads SGDLS; CDR2 reads YYNGEE. Trimming cost V 6 bases and J 7 bases, with 14 bases left between them. The CDR3 contains 13 residues. Here the CDR3 reads CASNKGVRQPQHF. Written as DNA, the CDR3 is TGTGCCAGCAACAAGGGGGTAAGGCAGCCCCAGCATTTT.

The chain has TRBV6-2 or TRBV6-3 and TRBJ2-4; TRBD1 aligns across 9 bases. The V gene's germline CDR1 is MNHEY and CDR2 SVGEGT. The CDR3 covers 13 residues. V lost 4 bases and J lost 9; bases outside the gene matches: 4. CDR3 sequence reads: CASSSDRGGIQYF. The CDR3 nucleotides are TGTGCCAGCAGTTCGGACAGGGGAGGCATTCAGTACTTC.

The chain links TRBV15 to TRBJ1-5, with D perhaps matching TRBD1 (6 bases). Germline V gene lookup returns CDR1 LNHNV and CDR2 YYDKDF (reference sequence). The V and J ends lost 0 bases and 0 bases respectively, with 9 bases between them. The CDR3 spans 16 residues. DNA for the CDR3: TGTGCCACCAGCAGAGAGGGGGCAGGTAGCAATCAGCCCCAGCATTTT. This gives the protein CATSREGAGSNQPQHF.

V gene TRBV6-2 or TRBV6-3 combines with J gene TRBJ2-3; D is undetermined. Looked up from germline, CDR1 is MNHEY and CDR2 is SVGEGT. This CDR3 is 15 amino acids long. Trimming stripped 0 bases from V and 0 bases from J, with 7 bases between. The CDR3 loop is CASSYSSSSTDTQYF. The DNA for the CDR3 is TGTGCCAGCAGTTACTCTTCCAGTAGCACAGATACGCAGTATTTT.

V gene TRBV7-8 combines with J gene TRBJ2-1; maybe TRBD2 (5 bases). The germline V gene encodes CDR1 SGHVS and CDR2 FQNEAQ. The CDR3 consists of 12 residues. The V and J ends lost 5 bases and 8 bases respectively, with 10 bases between them. In DNA form, the CDR3 reads TGTGCCAGCAGCAAAGCGGTGGATGAGCAGTTCTTC. Encoded protein: CASSKAVDEQFF.

The chain links TRBV18 to TRBJ1-1; D perhaps matches TRBD1 (6 bases). The CDR3 is 12 amino acids. The V and J ends lost 5 bases and 11 bases respectively, with 15 bases between them. CDR1 KGHSH and CDR2 LQKENI come from the germline V gene. CDR3 bases: TGTGCCAGCTCATTCTCAGTCCAGGGGGCTTTCTTT. It codes for CASSFSVQGAFF. Full variable domain (remainder filled in from reference TRBV18 and TRBJ1-1): NAGVMQNPRHLVRRRGQEARLRCSPMKGHSHVYWYRQLPEEGLKFMVYLQKENIIDESGMPKERFSAEFPKEGPSILRIQQVVRGDSAAYFCASSFSVQGAFFGQGTRLTVV.

The CDR3 DNA is TGTGCCAGCAGCACGGGGGGGTTCCACGTGGGAGAGACCCAGTACTTC. It translates to CASSTGGFHVGETQYF. The genes are TRBV7-2 and TRBJ2-5; TRBD2 agrees at 8 bases. This CDR3 has 16 amino acids. Per germline, CDR1 SGHTA and CDR2 FQGNSA. Germline trimming cut 5 bases from V and 4 bases from J; bases unmatched to any gene: 12.

The chain links TRBV5-1 to TRBJ1-1; 9 nucleotides align to TRBD1. Unmatched junction bases numbered 2, after V lost 1 base and J lost 1 base. The CDR3 totals 15 residues. CDR1 SGHRS and CDR2 YFSETQ come from the germline V gene. CDR3 in amino acids: CASSLSGQGNTEAFF. CDR3 nucleotide sequence: TGCGCCAGCAGCTTGTCGGGACAGGGGAACACTGAAGCTTTCTTT.

The chain recombines TRBV7-6 with TRBJ2-3, with 8 bases lining up with TRBD2. The germline CDR1 and CDR2 sequences are SGHVS and FNYEAQ. The junction had 8 bases not matched to a gene; V was cut back by 6 bases and J by 6 bases. This CDR3 region has 14 residues. The CDR3 DNA reads as TGTGCCAGCAGTCCCAGCGGGAGAGGCGATACGCAGTATTTT. This gives the protein CASSPSGRGDTQYF.

The chain employs TRBV29-1 and TRBJ1-1, with 10 bases identical to TRBD1. The CDR3 sequence is 13 residues long. The J segment lost 5 bases and the V segment lost 4 bases, leaving 4 bases of the junction unmatched. Germline CDR1 and CDR2: SQVTM and ANQGSEA. CDR3 sequence (DNA): TGCAGCGTTGTAGGACAGGGGGTAACTGAAGCTTTCTTT. It codes for CSVVGQGVTEAFF.

Concerning this clone itself: The sample carries other DNA sequences with the same CDR3. V usage is TRBV5-1 and J usage is TRBJ2-3; TRBD1 matches at 7 bases. The germline V gene has CDR1 SGHRS and CDR2 YFSETQ. There are 15 residues in the CDR3. With 4 bases clipped from V and 0 bases from J, the junction kept 5 bases outside the gene matches. CDR3 in amino acids: CASSLGTVSTDTQYF. Written as DNA, the CDR3 is TGCGCCAGCAGCCTCGGGACAGTCAGCACAGATACGCAGTATTTT.

The rearrangement joins TRBV30 to TRBJ1-6; D unresolved. Trimming took 4 bases from V and 6 from J, leaving 4 bases between them. From germline, CDR1 is GTSNPN and CDR2 SVGIG (reference sequence). CDR3 length: 11 residues. The CDR3 loop reads CAWTGNSPLHF. CDR3 bases: TGTGCCTGGACCGGTAATTCACCCCTCCACTTT.

This sequence joins TRBV7-6 and TRBJ2-1, with 11 bases lining up with TRBD2. CDR1 is SGHVS and CDR2 is FNYEAQ in the germline V gene. The CDR3 is 18 residues long. After removal of 3 bases from V and 7 bases from J, the junction contained 14 bases not matched to a gene. CDR3 residues: CASSLGPLAGALRNEQFF. The CDR3 region has the DNA TGTGCCAGCAGCTTGGGGCCACTAGCGGGAGCTCTCCGGAATGAGCAGTTCTTC. The complete variable domain, with remaining parts taken from reference TRBV7-6 and TRBJ2-1, reads GAGVSQSPRYKVTKRGQDVALRCDPISGHVSLYWYRQALGQGPEFLTYFNYEAQQDKSGLPNDRFSAERPEGSISTLTIQRTEQRDSAMYRCASSLGPLAGALRNEQFFGPGTRLTVL.

V is TRBV23-1 and J is TRBJ2-7; D is unresolved. TRBV23-1 is assigned to the ORF class and has an uncertain function. Between the trimmed V and J ends, which lost 11 bases and 1 base, there was a span of 6 bases. The CDR3 contains 10 residues. The CDR3 region is CARISYEQYF. The CDR3 DNA reads TGCGCCCGAATATCCTACGAGCAGTACTTC.

The chain links TRBV4-2 to TRBJ1-6; 10 nucleotides agree with TRBD1. J was trimmed by 6 bases and V by 1 base; bases with no gene match: 3. Per the germline V gene, CDR1 is LGHNA and CDR2 is YNFKEQ. CDR3 length equals 16 residues. Written as DNA, the CDR3 is TGTGCCAGCAGCCAAGGACAGGGGGCCTCTAATTCACCCCTCCACTTT. Protein product: CASSQGQGASNSPLHF.

The V and J genes are TRBV6-5 and TRBJ1-1, with TRBD1 as a possible D gene (6 bases). Trimming pared 5 bases from V and 3 bases from J, leaving 13 bases between. The CDR3 consists of 14 residues. CDR1 and CDR2 from the germline V gene are MNHEY and SVGAGI. This chain's CDR3 is CASSPWGLDTEAFF. The DNA for the CDR3 is TGTGCCAGCAGTCCATGGGGGCTAGACACTGAAGCTTTCTTT.